Following are 5 T cell receptor beta chains from one sample sequenced in a study of early T cells in non-severe SARS-CoV-2 infection. Via MiXCR, TCRdb re-called the 5' RACE reads, giving one row per CDR3 protein. The table shows roughly 55,000 distinct CDR3 sequences, with approximately 15% occurring only once. The sample was whole blood, taken at baseline. These receptors were obtained from an adult who was a healthcare worker with PCR-confirmed SARS-CoV-2 infection or an uninfected control (not recorded which).

The CDR3 coding sequence is TGTGCCAGCAGTTCCGGGGGAGAAGAGACCCAGTACTTC. This gives the protein CASSSGGEETQYF. The chain has TRBV12-3 or TRBV12-4 and TRBJ2-5; perhaps TRBD2 as D (6 bases). V was pared by 4 bases and J by 3 bases, with 9 bases between. CDR3 length equals 13 residues.

The genes are TRBV28 and TRBJ2-7; no definite D call. Trimming shortened V by 5 bases and J by 6 bases, and 17 bases separated the two germline ends. Germline CDR1 and CDR2: MDHEN and SYDVKM. The CDR3 consists of 14 residues. CDR3 bases: TGTGCCAGCAGTCCCACGGTAAGGGTTGTCGAGCAGTACTTC. Translated, it gives CASSPTVRVVEQYF.

This clonotype was counted a few times. The rearrangement joins TRBV30 to TRBJ2-7; 8 bases match TRBD1. CDR3 length: 14 amino acids. Per the germline V gene, CDR1 is GTSNPN and CDR2 is SVGIG (reference sequence). The V gene end was trimmed by 2 bases and the J gene end by 5 bases; junction bases not matched to a gene: 8. DNA for the CDR3: TGTGCCTGGAGTCTCGGGACAGGCTTAAACGAGCAGTACTTC. It yields the protein CAWSLGTGLNEQYF.

The chain couples TRBV6-6 to TRBJ2-5; D unclear. Germline CDR1 and CDR2: MNHNY and SVGAGI (reference sequence). The CDR3 spans 15 residues. Trimming took 8 bases from V and 4 from J, leaving 20 bases between them. The CDR3 DNA reads as TGTGCCAGCCTGACCCAATCGGTCGGTGTAGAGACCCAGTACTTC. Translation: CASLTQSVGVETQYF.

This clonotype has ten or more counts. This chain connects TRBV12-3 or TRBV12-4 to TRBJ1-1, with TRBD1 matching 7 bases. V trimming: 7 bases; J trimming: 10 bases; junction bases outside the gene matches: 15. CDR3 length equals 14 residues. The CDR3 DNA follows: TGTGCCAGCACCAACTCCAGGGGGGACGGAGGAGCTTTCTTT. It encodes CASTNSRGDGGAFF.